This T cell receptor beta chain derives from a study of T cells in localized non-small cell lung cancer (dated by TCRdb to 2020 to 2021). Study-wide context: Comparing tumors with uninvolved tumor-adjacent lungs, the study looked at the T cell repertoires of fewer than 250 patients with early-stage NSCLC. The cohort was made up of around 250 treatment-naive NSCLC patients whose localized lung tumors had been resected. The mean age of the NSCLC patients was approximately 71 years, with 120 to 150 men and 110 or so women.

TCR beta CDR3 regions were sequenced from DNA using the immunoSEQ Assay. The authors processed their data as follows. To compute T cell density, TCR beta template counts were normalized to usable DNA, which was estimated by amplifying housekeeping genes. Richness was estimated with the preseqR package, extrapolating to 400,000 templates for PBMC samples and 120,000 templates for tissue samples. Clonality was calculated as one minus Pielou's evenness. Tissue-enriched TCRs were identified through differential abundance testing performed on productive amino-acid clonotypes, with a minimum total count of 5 and an alpha of 0.1. Repertoire overlap between compartments was quantified with the Jaccard Index and Morisita Overlap Index. GLIPH grouped TCR beta CDR3s together with public tetramer-defined viral CDR3s, and a viral motif had to include at least three viral sequences and also show V-gene enrichment. TCRdb obtained this table from immuneACCESS and retained in-frame rearrangements with V and J assigned. These tables miss some clones; where compared with another copy, unresolved V genes account for less than half of the shortfall, and the remainder is unexplained. The DNA gave D and trimming, while V, J and clone size come from that table. Counted in this sample were tens of thousands of clones; around nine tenths of them appeared once. The ten largest clonotypes hold about 2.6% of the sample.

The CDR3 has 17 amino acids, counting the end cysteine and phenylalanine. This entry keeps only the CDR3 DNA: 51 bases, framed from base 1. As encoded in the germline V gene, CDR1 is SGHRS while CDR2 is YFSETQ. For this chain, trimming is 4 bases at the V end and 6 bases at the J end, and the number of junction bases without a gene match is 13. Results the study describes overall, beyond this receptor: Since the design was exploratory, TCR variables were selected using unadjusted p-values with no false-discovery rate correction. Because multi-region tumor sequencing was not done, intratumor heterogeneity could not be ruled out. Higher T cell density in blood was associated with longer overall survival, whereas higher clonality in adjacent lung was associated with shorter survival. The highest T cell clonality was observed in uninvolved tumor-adjacent lung, where clonality exceeded that of tumor, suggesting that antigenic responses were more focused in uninvolved tumor-adjacent lung. A median of approximately 62 of the top 100 tumor clones turned up in the paired uninvolved adjacent lung, and 28 of those clones also ranked among the top 100 of that same adjacent lung.

At diagnosis, peripheral blood, uninvolved tumor-adjacent lung and tumor were collected and were preserved as a mix of fresh-frozen and FFPE material. For TCR repertoire profiling, the blood samples were analyzed as peripheral blood mononuclear cells. Worth noting for this clone: Its antigen is not yet known. Base quality data are lacking; no much larger clone is found one base away.

The V gene is TRBV5-1 and the J gene is TRBJ2-1, and TRBD2 matches 10 of the central bases. This receptor was obtained from a female donor over 55 with stage I squamous cell lung carcinoma. This material consisted of peripheral blood, taken before any cancer treatment. The CDR3 reads CASSVSSGGLIGNEQFF. The DNA sequence reads TGCGCCAGCAGCGTATCTAGCGGGGGCCTGATTGGCAATGAGCAGTTCTTC.